The sequence of this T cell receptor beta chain was determined in a study of PD-L1 blockade in urothelial cancer (dated by TCRdb to about 2017). At the level of the whole study: All patients started therapy in the mid-2010s and received atezolizumab 1,200 mg intravenously every 3 weeks. About 90% of the 29 patients were males with bladder-origin urothelial cancer, and about 60% of the 29 reported a prior smoking history. An ECOG performance status of 0 or 1 was recorded for the patients, and 0 to 3 prior chemotherapy regimens had been received by the patients. Blood samples were analyzed at 3 weeks after treatment start (second dose) and at 6 weeks after treatment start. Blood samples gave median yields of about 150,000 T cells and some 84,000 unique TCRs, along with a median clonality of approximately 0.08. Somatic, immune and clinical correlates of response to PD-L1 blockade with atezolizumab in urothelial cancer were the focus of an exploratory multi-omic analysis. Pretreatment tumor samples and matched peripheral blood, collected serially before and after atezolizumab treatment, underwent TCR sequencing. Progression-free survival longer than 6 months counted as durable clinical benefit, and TCR features were additionally tested against both progression-free and overall survival. In the same patients who had TCR sequencing, pretreatment tumors also underwent whole exome sequencing and RNA sequencing. Durable clinical benefit was achieved by nine patients but not by the remaining 20. Just over 28 patients had pretreatment blood TCR-seq, some 25 had at least one posttreatment blood collection, and some 25 had tumor TCR-seq. Study-wide findings and limitations: A pretreatment peripheral blood TCR clonality below the median was linked to improved progression-free and overall survival. Greater expansion of tumor-associated TCR clones in peripheral blood 3 weeks after the start of treatment was observed in patients with durable benefit (n ≈ 22, p = 0.022). Because of the small sample size (n of about 29) and the many exploratory analyses performed, the results are intended to be regarded as hypothesis-generating.

A note on this clone: The antigen it recognizes is unknown. Nothing much larger sits one base from this clone, and base qualities are not available.

For CDR1 and CDR2, the germline V gene lists SGHDN and FVKESK. V was cut back by 0 bases and J by 1 base, leaving a gap of 8 bases between them. The CDR3 sequence holds 15 residues, the cysteine and phenylalanine included. Only CDR3 DNA remains: 45 bases, in frame from the first base. The sample's time point label is to be understood as: pretreatment peripheral blood. The cohort included roughly 29 patients with locally advanced or metastatic urothelial carcinoma who were treated at Memorial Sloan Kettering on a trial protocol. Peripheral blood mononuclear cells were collected pretreatment and during treatment, at between 1 and 8 total time points per patient. The Qiagen DNeasy Blood extraction kit was used to purify genomic DNA from total PBMCs and tumor samples. Collected pretreatment and during treatment, PBMCs were isolated and stored as previously described. Each PCR received spiked-in synthetic TCR analog templates so that absolute template abundance could be estimated from read counts. The immunoSEQ assay was used to amplify TCRbeta CDR3 regions from genomic DNA with bias-controlled V and J gene primers. Rearranged TCRbeta segments were sequenced at approximately 20X coverage. The published analysis was carried out like this. Sequencing errors were corrected by clustering and CDR3s were annotated against IMGT to assign V, D and J genes. Downstream analyses used only productive TCRbeta rearrangements and left out out-of-frame or stop-codon sequences. To compute clonality, Shannon entropy was normalized by the log of the number of unique productive sequences and then subtracted from one. Clones differing between time points or between blood and tumor were identified by Fisher's exact test with Benjamini-Hochberg correction at adjusted p below 0.01. This immuneACCESS table, as held by TCRdb, lists in-frame sequences with V and J called but not all clones. Of the missing ones, under half trace to an unresolved V gene in checked studies; the others have no known cause. The D gene and trimming were derived from the DNA, and the V and J assignments and clone size from that table. This sample has more than 35,000 clones in its table, and roughly 90% of those were observed once. The ten biggest clones cover approximately 10% of the sample.

The sample consisted of PBMCs, taken around atezolizumab (anti-PD-L1) treatment. The receptor was isolated from a woman in her sixties with urothelial cancer. Here the chain combines TRBV14 and TRBJ2-3, with the D segment identity uncertain. The CDR3: CASSQEQLGTDTQYF. The DNA sequence follows: TGTGCCAGCAGCCAAGAGCAACTTGGCACAGATACGCAGTATTTT. This CDR3, with the reference TRBV14 and TRBJ2-3 proteins standing in past its ends, gives the full variable domain EAGVTQFPSHSVIEKGQTVTLRCDPISGHDNLYWYRRVMGKEIKFLLHFVKESKQDESGMPNNRFLAERTGGTYSTLKVQPAELEDSGVYFCASSQEQLGTDTQYFGPGTRLTVL.